A selection of T cell receptor beta chains follows, all from one sample in a study of shared clonotypes between healthy human individuals. Generated by immunoSEQ multiplex PCR, the TCRdb table keeps only in-frame clones and is missing some. Here the sample spans approximately 2,000,000 clones, 92% being singletons. The specimen sequenced was naive CD4+ T cells from PBMCs. The receptors come from a man between 18 and 35 years old in good health. Some clones in this sample may be carry-over from other donors' samples. The CDR3 runs from the conserved cysteine through the conserved F or W. The D gene is left open where the match is weak. For some rows the clone size is stated as once, few or many, or as a class when expanded; others skip it.

j_call cdr3_length clone_size d_call v_call cdr3_aa cdr3_nt
TRBJ1-1 16 - TRBD1 TRBV5-6 CASSPTGGTLNTEAFF TGTGCCAGCAGTCCGACAGGGGGGACCTTGAACACTGAAGCTTTCTTT
TRBJ2-2 15 - TRBD1 TRBV7-3 CASSPQGARTGELFF TGTGCCAGCAGCCCACAGGGGGCGCGCACCGGGGAGCTGTTTTTT
TRBJ2-2 15 - - TRBV6-6 CASSQGLLDTGELFF TGTGCCAGCAGCCAGGGATTGCTAGACACCGGGGAGCTGTTTTTT
TRBJ2-5 13 - - TRBV27 CASSLRVQETQYF TGTGCCAGCAGTTTACGGGTCCAAGAGACCCAGTACTTC
TRBJ1-2 14 - TRBD1 TRBV5-1 CASSLVGQGNGYTF TGCGCCAGCAGCTTGGTTGGACAGGGGAATGGCTACACCTTC
TRBJ2-2 15 - TRBD1 TRBV27 CASNSGTGGSGELFF TGTGCCAGCAATTCCGGGACAGGTGGATCCGGGGAGCTGTTTTTT
TRBJ1-5 12 - - TRBV7-9 CASSPINQPQHF TGTGCCAGCAGCCCGATTAATCAGCCCCAGCATTTT
TRBJ2-2 18 - - TRBV5-1 CASSLSSVGLGNTGELFF TGCGCCAGCAGCTTAAGTTCTGTGGGGCTGGGTAACACCGGGGAGCTGTTTTTT
TRBJ2-1 15 - TRBD1 TRBV7-3 CASSPVRQGNNEQFF TGTGCCAGCAGCCCCGTCAGACAGGGAAATAATGAGCAGTTCTTC
TRBJ2-1 17 - TRBD2 TRBV5-1 CASSSALTSGSYNEQFF TGCGCCAGCAGCTCCGCGCTTACTAGCGGGAGTTACAATGAGCAGTTCTTC
TRBJ2-1 16 - - TRBV9 CASSVGTGTSYNEQFF TGTGCCAGCAGCGTAGGGACCGGGACTTCCTACAATGAGCAGTTCTTC
TRBJ2-4 17 - - TRBV28 CASSLFATGLAKNIQYF TGTGCCAGCAGTTTATTTGCGACAGGTCTAGCCAAAAACATTCAGTACTTC
TRBJ2-3 14 - - TRBV9 CASSPWGSTDTQYF TGTGCCAGCAGCCCCTGGGGGAGCACAGATACGCAGTATTTT
TRBJ1-1 13 - - TRBV23-1 CASPPQMNTEAFF TGCGCCTCCCCTCCCCAGATGAACACTGAAGCTTTCTTT
TRBJ2-7 15 - - TRBV4-2 CASSQVGESPYEQYF TGTGCCAGCAGCCAAGTAGGGGAGAGCCCCTACGAGCAGTACTTC
TRBJ1-1 13 once TRBD1 TRBV2 CARKQGPNTEAFF TGTGCCAGAAAACAGGGGCCGAACACTGAAGCTTTCTTT
TRBJ2-5 16 - TRBD2 TRBV5-4 CASSGKLAGNQETQYF TGTGCCAGCAGCGGTAAACTAGCGGGAAACCAAGAGACCCAGTACTTC